These 5 T cell receptor beta chains were sequenced from one sample in a study of cytomegalovirus exposure and HLA in healthy donors. PCR amplification relied on 60 Vbeta primers (plus 13 Jbeta primers). Profiled with immunoSEQ multiplex PCR; TCRdb holds only in-frame clones, not every one. Of 100,000 or so clones listed, nearly 80% were seen once; the top ten hold roughly 4.5%. The sequenced sample consisted of PBMCs. The receptors derive from a woman in her 40s in good health and CMV-seropositive.

The sample holds a few counts of this clone. The V gene is TRBV19, the J gene TRBJ1-3, with TRBD1 as a possible D gene (6 bases). The CDR3 length is 13 residues. CDR1 is LNHDA, CDR2 SQIVND, per germline (reference sequence). Trimming removed 5 bases at V and 2 bases at J, with 7 bases between. The DNA of the CDR3 is TGTGCCAGTAGTGCAGGGGCTGGAAACACCATATATTTT. This translates into CASSAGAGNTIYF.

The chain has TRBV30 and TRBJ1-3, with TRBD1 as a possible D gene (6 bases). This CDR3 is built from 16 residues. Trimming took off 2 bases at V and 0 bases at J, with 14 bases between the two ends. Germline CDR1 reads GTSNPN; CDR2 reads SVGIG (reference sequence). In nucleotides, the CDR3 is TGTGCCTGGAGTCCCGACAGGTTTTCCTCTGGAAACACCATATATTTT. Translating gives CAWSPDRFSSGNTIYF.

This clone was counted once. The rearrangement links TRBV5-1 to TRBJ2-1; 7 bases are a match to TRBD2. This CDR3 is built from 18 residues. CDR1 SGHRS and CDR2 YFSETQ come from the germline V gene. V shed 2 bases, J shed 0 bases, and the junction held 11 bases outside the gene matches. The CDR3: CASSFMSSGLASYNEQFF. The DNA for the CDR3 is TGCGCCAGCAGCTTTATGTCTAGCGGATTAGCCTCCTACAATGAGCAGTTCTTC.

V gene TRBV7-2 combines with J gene TRBJ2-5, with D perhaps TRBD1 (6 bases). Germline V gives CDR1 SGHTA, CDR2 FQGNSA. With 4 bases removed from V and 1 base from J, the gap between germline ends came to 16 bases. The CDR3 loop spans 16 amino acids. The CDR3 sequence: CASSSSGATLQETQYF. DNA for the CDR3: TGTGCCAGCAGCTCATCAGGGGCCACCCTCCAAGAGACCCAGTACTTC.

This chain uses TRBV5-1 with TRBJ2-3, with 15 bases fitting TRBD2. The junction had 7 bases not matched to a gene; V was cut back by 3 bases and J by 5 bases. This CDR3 is built from 17 residues. Germline values: CDR1 SGHRS, CDR2 YFSETQ. The CDR3 DNA is TGCGCCAGCAGCTCGGGACTAGCGGGAGGCGGGGGAGATACGCAGTATTTT. This codes for CASSSGLAGGGGDTQYF.